This T cell receptor (beta chain) was retrieved from a study of CD8 T cells in ankylosing spondylitis. General study points: A TCR beta motif made of fewer than ten highly homologous variants seemed typical of ankylosing spondylitis blood.

This clonotype was observed a handful of times. Its antigen remains unidentified. Libraries for TCR beta were made by quantitative 5'-RACE with molecular barcodes. A single record per CDR3 protein comes from TCRdb applying MiXCR to the 5' RACE reads. The data show 200,000 to 300,000 distinct CDR3 sequences, about 10% seen once. The CDR3 length is 11 residues. Germline assignment: CDR1 SGHDN and CDR2 FVKESK. V lost 3 bases to trimming and J lost 9 bases, with 8 bases between them. The sequenced sample consisted of blood, either unsorted or a sorted T cell fraction (not recorded which). The sequence came from a male donor with ankylosing spondylitis or in good health (not recorded which). This chain links TRBV14 with TRBJ2-5, with no clear D. The CDR3 nucleotides are TGTGCCAGCAGCCACAAGAGCCCCCAGTACTTC. It translates to CASSHKSPQYF.